Each of the 12 T cell receptor beta chains below was sequenced from the same sample in a study of T cell repertoires in cytomegalovirus infection. In TCRdb, the reads were re-called with MiXCR into one record per CDR3 protein. The table records 200,000 or so distinct CDR3 sequences, 28% of them present only once. Source material: PBMCs. Source of these receptors: a human donor in good health (CMV status not recorded). Some clones in this sample may be carry-over from other donors' samples.

This clonotype turned up a few times. The chain is built from TRBV2 and TRBJ1-1; tentatively, D is TRBD1 (6 bases). There are 14 residues in the CDR3. Germline V gene data show CDR1 as SNHLY and CDR2 as FYNNEI. Trimming shortened V by 9 bases and J by 4 bases, and 18 bases separated the two germline ends. The CDR3 DNA is TGTGCCAGTTTACACCCCAGGGGTGGCACTGAAGCTTTCTTT. Translating it yields CASLHPRGGTEAFF.

This clonotype was detected many times. The gene calls are TRBV7-2 and TRBJ1-1; unclear D gene. V lost 3 bases, J lost 12 bases, and 20 bases lay in between. Germline V lookup: CDR1 SGHTA, CDR2 FQGNSA. The CDR3 is 14 amino acids. The CDR3 protein is CASSLGRAPNTPFF. The CDR3 region has the DNA TGTGCCAGCAGCTTGGGTCGGGCTCCCAACACTCCTTTCTTT.

About this clonotype: The junction and the germline gene differ at one end; a read error may be behind it. As DNA, the CDR3 is TGTGCCAGTAGCGACCGGGACAGGGGGCGCAGAGGCAATCGGCCCCAGCATTTT. The encoded protein is CASSDRDRGRRGNRPQHF. V usage is TRBV19 and J usage is TRBJ1-5, with TRBD1 matching over 12 bases. Germline values: CDR1 LNHDA, CDR2 SQIVND (reference sequence). The CDR3 spans 18 residues.

The chain carries TRBV11-3 and TRBJ1-1; D perhaps matches TRBD1 (6 bases). Deletions cut 5 bases from V and 4 bases from J, with 11 bases between. Germline V lookup: CDR1 SGHNT, CDR2 YENEEA. This CDR3 spans 13 amino acids. The CDR3 nucleotides are TGTGCCAGCAGCAAGGGGGGGATCACTGAAGCTTTCTTT. It yields the protein CASSKGGITEAFF.

There are a few counts of this clonotype. This chain uses TRBV7-2 with TRBJ2-5; possible D gene TRBD2, 5 bases. Germline V lookup: CDR1 SGHTA, CDR2 FQGNSA. The CDR3 runs to 13 residues. V dropped 3 bases and J dropped 5 bases, with 10 bases sitting between them. CDR3: CASSFGDAETQYF. The CDR3 DNA reads as TGTGCCAGCAGCTTCGGGGATGCCGAGACCCAGTACTTC.

This clonotype was picked up many times. The chain recombines TRBV7-8 with TRBJ1-2; TRBD1 aligns across 8 bases. The trim removed 4 bases at V and 2 bases at J, leaving 6 bases unmatched. The CDR3 is made up of 15 amino acids. Germline V gives CDR1 SGHVS, CDR2 FQNEAQ. CDR3 sequence: CASSSDRGPNYGYTF. As DNA, the CDR3 is TGTGCCAGCAGCTCCGACAGGGGACCGAACTATGGCTACACCTTC.

This clonotype was seen only a few times. CDR3 coding DNA: TGTGCCAGCAGTCTACAGGGGGTGAACACTGAAGCTTTCTTT. Its protein is CASSLQGVNTEAFF. This chain joins TRBV5-6 and TRBJ1-1; TRBD1 matches 8 bases. The CDR3 runs 14 residues. Trimming took 5 bases from V and 0 from J; bases not matched to a gene: 3. Germline CDR1 and CDR2: SGHDT and YYEEEE.

This clonotype occurred a few times. This chain links TRBV2 with TRBJ1-1; D not resolved. CDR1 is SNHLY, CDR2 FYNNEI, per germline. This CDR3 is built from 14 residues. V was pared by 3 bases and J by 0 bases, with 8 bases between. CDR3: CASSDNNVNTEAFF. CDR3 DNA sequence: TGTGCCAGCAGTGATAATAACGTGAACACTGAAGCTTTCTTT.

The gene calls are TRBV20-1 and TRBJ2-1; 9 bases map to TRBD1. J gave up 4 bases and V 2 bases, and 15 bases lay outside the gene matches. This CDR3 region has 18 residues. Germline CDR1 reads DFQATT; CDR2 reads SNEGSKA (reference sequence). CDR3 in amino acids: CSARSPGQGRSGYNEQFF. The CDR3 DNA reads as TGCAGTGCTAGATCTCCGGGACAGGGTCGATCCGGTTACAATGAGCAGTTCTTC.

This clonotype was seen a handful of times. This chain connects TRBV7-6 to TRBJ1-4, with D possibly being TRBD1 (6 bases). The CDR3 totals 14 residues. V was shortened by 4 bases and J by 5 bases, with 11 bases between the two germline ends. Germline CDR1 SGHVS, CDR2 FNYEAQ. The CDR3: CASSYTGGNEKLFF. In DNA, the CDR3 is TGTGCCAGCAGCTATACCGGGGGCAATGAAAAACTGTTTTTT.

The chain combines TRBV7-2 with TRBJ1-2, with D hard to call. The CDR3 consists of 15 residues. Germline assignment: CDR1 SGHTA and CDR2 FQGNSA. Trimming pared 4 bases from V and 8 bases from J, leaving 20 bases between. Here the CDR3 reads CASSSPLQISYGYTF. The CDR3 DNA reads as TGTGCCAGCAGCTCCCCCCTACAGATCTCCTACGGCTACACCTTC.

This clonotype turned up a few times. This rearrangement joins TRBV19 to TRBJ1-5; 9 bases match TRBD1. Losses at the gene ends were 2 bases for V and 5 bases for J; bases not matched to a gene: 1. The V gene's germline CDR1 is LNHDA and CDR2 SQIVND (reference sequence). The CDR3 spans 14 residues. The CDR3: CASSIRTGDQPQHF. Written as DNA, the CDR3 is TGTGCCAGTAGTATAAGGACAGGGGATCAGCCCCAGCATTTT.